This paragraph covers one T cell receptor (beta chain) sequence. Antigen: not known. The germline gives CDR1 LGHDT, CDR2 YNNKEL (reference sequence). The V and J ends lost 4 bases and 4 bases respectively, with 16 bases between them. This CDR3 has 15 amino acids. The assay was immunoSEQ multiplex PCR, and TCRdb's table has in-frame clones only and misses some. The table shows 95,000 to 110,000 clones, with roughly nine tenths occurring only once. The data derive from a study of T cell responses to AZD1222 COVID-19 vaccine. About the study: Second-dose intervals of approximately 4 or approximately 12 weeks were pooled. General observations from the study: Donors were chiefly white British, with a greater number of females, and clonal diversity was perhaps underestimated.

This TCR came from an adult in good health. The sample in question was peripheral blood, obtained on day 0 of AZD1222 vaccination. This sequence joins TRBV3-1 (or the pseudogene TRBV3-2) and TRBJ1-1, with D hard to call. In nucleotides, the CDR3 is TGTGCCAGCAGCCCCCCCCGCCCCGGTCGCACTGAAGCTTTCTTT. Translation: CASSPPRPGRTEAFF.